These 10 T cell receptor beta chains were sequenced from one sample in a study of blood T cell repertoires in COVID-19. The protocol was immunoSEQ multiplex PCR, while the TCRdb copy is restricted to in-frame clones and leaves out a portion. This sample has approximately 180,000 clones, with 89% found just once. Sequenced material: PBMCs or T cells enriched from blood (not recorded which). The receptor source for this set is a middle-aged woman with acute COVID-19.

The chain has TRBV7-9 and TRBJ2-1; 12 nucleotides align to TRBD2. This CDR3 has 16 amino acids. CDR1 and CDR2 (germline): SEHNR, FQNEAQ (reference sequence). After removal of 2 bases from V and 5 bases from J, the junction contained 4 bases not matched to a gene. CDR3 region: CASSLPTSGRNNEQFF. The CDR3 nucleotides read TGTGCCAGCAGCTTACCAACTAGCGGGAGGAACAATGAGCAGTTCTTC.

The V and J genes are TRBV27 and TRBJ1-1; 11 bases fit TRBD1. The CDR3 runs to 14 residues. V trimming: 3 bases; J trimming: 5 bases; junction bases outside the gene matches: 2. The V gene's germline CDR1 is MNHEY and CDR2 SMNVEV (reference sequence). CDR3 nucleotide sequence: TGTGCCAGCAGTTTCGGGACAGGGGGGACTGAAGCTTTCTTT. Residues: CASSFGTGGTEAFF.

The V and J genes are TRBV6-4 and TRBJ2-3; possibly TRBD1 for D (5 bases). The ends were cut back, 4 bases at V and 3 bases at J, with 11 bases in the middle. CDR3 length: 14 amino acids. Germline CDR1 MRHNA, CDR2 SNTAGT. The CDR3 region has the DNA TGTGCCAGCAGTGTAGGGCCAGGGACAGATACGCAGTATTTT. Residues: CASSVGPGTDTQYF.

This clone has just one count. The chain uses TRBV11-2 and TRBJ2-3; 7 bases map to TRBD2. V lost 3 bases and J lost 4; bases outside the gene matches: 13. There are 17 residues in the CDR3. The V gene's germline CDR1 is SGHAT and CDR2 FQNNGV. The DNA for the CDR3 is TGTGCCAGCAGCTTCCCTAGCGGAGCGGGGCCGGCAGATACGCAGTATTTT. Translated, it gives CASSFPSGAGPADTQYF.

This chain connects TRBV4-1 to TRBJ1-5; 7 nucleotides match TRBD1. From germline, CDR1 is MGHRA and CDR2 YSYEKL. Trimming at V came to 0 bases and at J to 2 bases, leaving 7 bases not matched to a gene. CDR3 length: 17 amino acids. In nucleotides, the CDR3 is TGCGCCAGCAGCCAAGAAGTAAGACAGGGAGGCAATCAGCCCCAGCATTTT. Encoded protein: CASSQEVRQGGNQPQHF.

V is TRBV27 and J is TRBJ2-7; 11 nucleotides match TRBD1. V lost 6 bases to trimming and J lost 2 bases; unmatched junction nucleotides: 15. This CDR3 region has 18 residues. Germline assignment: CDR1 MNHEY and CDR2 SMNVEV (reference sequence). DNA of the CDR3: TGTGCCAGCAGCCGCCGGGACAGGGGGAGCAAACCAGCCTACGAGCAGTACTTC. Translating gives CASSRRDRGSKPAYEQYF.

The chain has TRBV5-5 and TRBJ1-4; possible D gene TRBD1, 6 bases. The V end lost 4 bases, the J end lost 0 bases, and 13 bases lay between the germline ends. This CDR3 comprises 16 residues. Germline CDR1 and CDR2: SGHKS and YYEKEE (reference sequence). The CDR3, as DNA: TGTGCCAGCAGCCCAGGACAGATAACAACTAATGAAAAACTGTTTTTT. It codes for CASSPGQITTNEKLFF.

V usage is TRBV6-5 and J usage is TRBJ2-7; 9 bases line up with TRBD1. J gave up 6 bases and V 6 bases, and 9 bases lay outside the gene matches. Germline values: CDR1 MNHEY, CDR2 SVGAGI. The CDR3 has 14 residues. CDR3 protein: CASRTQGAYSEQYF. CDR3 nucleotides: TGTGCCAGCAGAACACAGGGGGCGTATTCCGAGCAGTACTTC.

The chain couples TRBV25-1 to TRBJ2-7; 12 bases fit TRBD1. CDR3 length: 16 residues. CDR1 MGHDK and CDR2 SYGVNS come from the germline V gene. Trimming cost V 4 bases and J 2 bases; bases outside gene matches: 6. DNA for the CDR3: TGTGCCAGCAGTGCCCCGGGACAGGGGGCTACCTACGAGCAGTACTTC. Protein sequence: CASSAPGQGATYEQYF.

The V and J genes are TRBV9 and TRBJ1-1, with 9 bases lining up with TRBD1. V was clipped by 2 bases and J by 7 bases; unmatched bases: 0. The CDR3 spans 12 residues. CDR1 and CDR2 (germline): SGDLS, YYNGEE. The CDR3 loop reads CASSVGQGEAFF. Written as DNA, the CDR3 is TGTGCCAGCAGCGTGGGACAGGGTGAAGCTTTCTTT.